These 16 T cell receptor beta chains share one sample of origin, sequenced in a study of blood T cell repertoires in COVID-19. Clones were sequenced by immunoSEQ multiplex PCR, and TCRdb holds only the in-frame ones, with some missing. In the table there are 200,000 to 300,000 clones, about 82% of which are singletons. The sequencing input was peripheral blood. The receptors were gathered from a man over 45 with COVID-19, enrolled during active disease.

The chain uses TRBV5-1 and TRBJ2-7; 11 nucleotides align to TRBD1. This CDR3 has 16 residues. V gave up 4 bases and J gave up 1 base; unmatched junction bases: 7. Per the germline V gene, CDR1 is SGHRS and CDR2 is YFSETQ. The CDR3 nucleotides read TGCGCCAGCAGCCGGGACAGGGGGGTCTATTCCTACGAGCAGTACTTC. Amino acid sequence: CASSRDRGVYSYEQYF.

The chain carries TRBV11-2 and TRBJ1-2; D is uncertain. In germline, CDR1 is SGHAT, CDR2 FQNNGV. The CDR3 is 15 amino acids. Trimming left V 7 bases short and J 5 bases short, with 20 bases between. CDR3 sequence reads: CASTETHAQNYGYTF. The CDR3 DNA is TGTGCCAGCACCGAAACCCACGCTCAGAATTATGGCTACACCTTC.

The rearrangement links TRBV3-1 (or the pseudogene TRBV3-2) to TRBJ2-5, with 8 nucleotides matching TRBD2. J was trimmed by 2 bases and V by 2 bases; bases with no gene match: 7. The CDR3 spans 16 residues. Per germline, CDR1 LGHDT and CDR2 YNNKEL (reference sequence). In DNA form, the CDR3 reads TGTGCCAGCAGCCAACCCTTGTCTAGCGGGCAAGAGACCCAGTACTTC. The encoded protein is CASSQPLSSGQETQYF.

The gene calls are TRBV3-1 (or the pseudogene TRBV3-2) and TRBJ1-2, with TRBD1 identical over 10 bases. With 5 bases clipped from V and 8 bases from J, the junction kept 14 bases outside the gene matches. Germline V gene sequence: CDR1 LGHDT, CDR2 YNNKEL (reference sequence). CDR3 length equals 16 residues. CDR3: CASSSGWRGQGEGYTF. In nucleotides, the CDR3 is TGTGCCAGCAGCAGCGGATGGAGAGGACAGGGGGAAGGCTACACCTTC.

V usage is TRBV2 and J usage is TRBJ2-7; the match to TRBD1 covers 9 bases. V was clipped by 7 bases and J by 3 bases; unmatched bases: 10. Germline CDR1 is SNHLY and CDR2 is FYNNEI. The CDR3 contains 15 residues. This CDR3 reads CASTPHWDRDYEQYF. CDR3 nucleotide sequence: TGTGCCAGCACCCCCCATTGGGACAGGGACTACGAGCAGTACTTC.

The chain joins TRBV19 to TRBJ1-3; D unresolved. Germline CDR1 and CDR2: LNHDA and SQIVND (reference sequence). The CDR3 runs to 13 residues. Trimming took off 4 bases at V and 4 bases at J, with 8 bases between the two ends. In nucleotides, the CDR3 is TGTGCCAGTAGTACAAACAGAGGAAACACCATATATTTT. Protein product: CASSTNRGNTIYF. Full variable domain (outside the CDR3, taken from reference TRBV19 and TRBJ1-3): DGGITQSPKYLFRKEGQNVTLSCEQNLNHDAMYWYRQDPGQGLRLIYYSQIVNDFQKGDIAEGYSVSREKKESFPLTVTSAQKNPTAFYLCASSTNRGNTIYFGEGSWLTVV.

The V and J genes are TRBV27 and TRBJ2-7; weak D call: TRBD1 (5 bases). The V and J ends lost 2 bases and 7 bases respectively, with 12 bases between them. The CDR3 spans 13 residues. Germline assignment: CDR1 MNHEY and CDR2 SMNVEV (reference sequence). The CDR3 DNA reads as TGTGCCAGCAGTTTAAGGGGTCTTGAGGAGCAGTACTTC. This sequence encodes CASSLRGLEEQYF.

This chain connects TRBV5-6 to TRBJ1-5; D is ambiguous. This CDR3 has 15 residues. CDR1 is SGHDT and CDR2 is YYEEEE in the germline V gene. Trimming shortened V by 0 bases and J by 0 bases, and 7 bases separated the two germline ends. This chain's CDR3 is CASSLGSRSNQPQHF. CDR3 sequence (DNA): TGTGCCAGCAGCTTGGGCAGTCGTAGCAATCAGCCCCAGCATTTT.

The chain employs TRBV5-6 and TRBJ1-1; D gene unclear. The CDR3 length is 13 residues. V dropped 2 bases and J dropped 7 bases, with 12 bases sitting between them. Germline CDR1 and CDR2: SGHDT and YYEEEE. Here the CDR3 DNA reads TGTGCCAGCAGCTTTGGTGGGCTTGATGAAGCTTTCTTT. Its protein is CASSFGGLDEAFF.

The chain uses TRBV15 and TRBJ2-4, with no clear D. The CDR3 has 17 residues. V lost 1 base, J lost 0 bases, and 13 bases lay in between. Germline CDR1 and CDR2: LNHNV and YYDKDF (reference sequence). The CDR3 DNA reads TGTGCCACCAGCAGAGTCACATCCGTTGGAGCCAAAAACATTCAGTACTTC. Translated, it gives CATSRVTSVGAKNIQYF. Full variable domain (outside the CDR3, taken from reference TRBV15 and TRBJ2-4): DAMVIQNPRYQVTQFGKPVTLSCSQTLNHNVMYWYQQKSSQAPKLLFHYYDKDFNNEADTPDNFQSRRPNTSFCFLDIRSPGLGDTAMYLCATSRVTSVGAKNIQYFGAGTRLSVL.

The chain uses TRBV6-6 and TRBJ2-7; TRBD2 aligns across 12 bases. The germline gives CDR1 MNHNY, CDR2 SVGAGI (reference sequence). The CDR3 totals 15 residues. V was pared by 2 bases and J by 3 bases, with 2 bases of the junction left unmatched. The CDR3 bases are TGTGCCAGCAGTTACACTAGCGGGGGGAGCTACGAGCAGTACTTC. Translation gives CASSYTSGGSYEQYF.

This sequence joins TRBV6-5 and TRBJ1-2; 9 bases are a match to TRBD1. There are 15 residues in the CDR3. V gave up 5 bases and J gave up 4 bases; unmatched junction bases: 8. Germline loops: CDR1 MNHEY, CDR2 SVGAGI. CDR3 region: CASSRPGQGAYGYTF. CDR3 nucleotide sequence: TGTGCCAGCAGTCGTCCGGGACAGGGTGCCTATGGCTACACCTTC.

The J gene is TRBJ1-2, the V gene TRBV27; 7 nucleotides line up with TRBD1. The CDR3 extends over 14 amino acids. CDR1 and CDR2 from the germline V gene are MNHEY and SMNVEV (reference sequence). Trimming at V came to 5 bases and at J to 7 bases, leaving 10 bases not matched to a gene. The CDR3 bases are TGTGCCAGCAGTACCAGGACAGGATCAAGTGGCTACACCTTC. Protein sequence: CASSTRTGSSGYTF.

V and J are TRBV4-1 and TRBJ2-1, with 9 nucleotides matching TRBD1. J lost 6 bases, V lost 7 bases, and 4 bases had no gene match. Germline CDR1 is MGHRA and CDR2 is YSYEKL. The CDR3 has 13 residues. CDR3 in amino acids: CASMGQGRNEQFF. In nucleotides, the CDR3 is TGCGCCAGCATGGGACAGGGACGCAATGAGCAGTTCTTC.

The chain combines TRBV12-3 or TRBV12-4 with TRBJ2-5; no reliable D call. This CDR3 has 12 amino acids. Deletions cut 2 bases from V and 5 bases from J, with 6 bases between. CDR3 bases: TGTGCCAGCAGTTTATTCGGGGAGACCCAGTACTTC. It yields the protein CASSLFGETQYF.

This sequence joins TRBV15 and TRBJ1-2; TRBD1 matches at 7 bases. J was trimmed by 2 bases and V by 5 bases; bases with no gene match: 8. CDR3 length equals 15 residues. Per the germline V gene, CDR1 is LNHNV and CDR2 is YYDKDF (reference sequence). DNA for the CDR3: TGTGCCACCAGCCCACGGACAGGCGGAAACTATGGCTACACCTTC. This sequence encodes CATSPRTGGNYGYTF.